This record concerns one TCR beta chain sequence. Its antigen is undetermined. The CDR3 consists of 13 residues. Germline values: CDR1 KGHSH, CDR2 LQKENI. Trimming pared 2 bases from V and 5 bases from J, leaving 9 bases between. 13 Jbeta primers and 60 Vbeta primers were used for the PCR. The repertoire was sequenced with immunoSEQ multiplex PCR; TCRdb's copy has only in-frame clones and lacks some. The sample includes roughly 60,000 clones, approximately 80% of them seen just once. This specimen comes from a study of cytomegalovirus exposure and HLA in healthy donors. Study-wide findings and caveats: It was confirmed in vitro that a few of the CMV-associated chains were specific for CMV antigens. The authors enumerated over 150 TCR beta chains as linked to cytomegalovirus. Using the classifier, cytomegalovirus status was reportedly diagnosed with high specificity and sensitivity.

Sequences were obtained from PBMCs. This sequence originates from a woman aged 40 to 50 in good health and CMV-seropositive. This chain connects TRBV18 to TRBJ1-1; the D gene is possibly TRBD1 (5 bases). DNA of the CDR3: TGTGCCAGCTCACCAAAACAGGAGACTGAAGCTTTCTTT. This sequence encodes CASSPKQETEAFF.